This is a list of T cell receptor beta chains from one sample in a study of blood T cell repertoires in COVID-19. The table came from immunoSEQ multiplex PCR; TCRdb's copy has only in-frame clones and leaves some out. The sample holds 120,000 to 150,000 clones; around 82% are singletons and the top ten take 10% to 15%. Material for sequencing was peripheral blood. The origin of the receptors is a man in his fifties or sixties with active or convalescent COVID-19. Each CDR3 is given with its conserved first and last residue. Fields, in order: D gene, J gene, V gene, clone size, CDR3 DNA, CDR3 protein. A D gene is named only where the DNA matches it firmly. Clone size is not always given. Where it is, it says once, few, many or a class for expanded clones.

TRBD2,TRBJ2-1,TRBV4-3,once,TGCGCCAGCAGCCAAGCTGCGGGAGGGAGATCCTACAATGAGCAGTTCTTC,CASSQAAGGRSYNEQFF
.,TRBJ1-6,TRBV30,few,TGTGCCTGGAGTGTCTCCTGGGCTCCCGGAGGAGATTCACCCCTCCACTTT,CAWSVSWAPGGDSPLHF
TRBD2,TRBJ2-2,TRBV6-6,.,TGTGCCAGCAGTCCCTCAGCGGGAGGGCCGCCAGGCGGGGAGCTGTTTTTT,CASSPSAGGPPGGELFF
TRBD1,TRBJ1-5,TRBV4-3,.,TGCGCCAGCAGCCAAGATGGAGGGGGCCAGCCCCAGCATTTT,CASSQDGGGQPQHF
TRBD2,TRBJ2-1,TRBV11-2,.,TGTGCCAGCAGCTTCTCGGAGACTAGCGGCTACAATGAGCAGTTCTTC,CASSFSETSGYNEQFF
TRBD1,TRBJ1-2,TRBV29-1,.,TGCAGCGTCCGGGACAGGATCCACGACTATGGCTACACCTTC,CSVRDRIHDYGYTF
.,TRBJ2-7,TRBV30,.,TGTGCCTGGAGTCGGCCGGGACTTACCTACGAGCAGTACTTC,CAWSRPGLTYEQYF
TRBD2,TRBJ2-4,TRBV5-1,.,TGCGCCAGCAGCTTGTTAGCGGGAGAGAAAAACATTCAGTACTTC,CASSLLAGEKNIQYF
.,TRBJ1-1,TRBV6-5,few,TGTGCCAGCAGTTACCGGTCAGGGGCTGAAGCTTTCTTT,CASSYRSGAEAFF
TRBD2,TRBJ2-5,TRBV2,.,TGTGCCAGCAGTCCGGATAGCGGGAGGGACGAGACCCAGTACTTC,CASSPDSGRDETQYF
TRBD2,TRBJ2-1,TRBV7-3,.,TGTGCCAGCAGCTTAGTGCACGGGGCTAGCGGATACAATGAGCAGTTCTTC,CASSLVHGASGYNEQFF
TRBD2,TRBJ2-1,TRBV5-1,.,TGCGCCAGCAGCTTGCCGGGAGGACTGAAGAATGAGCAGTTCTTC,CASSLPGGLKNEQFF
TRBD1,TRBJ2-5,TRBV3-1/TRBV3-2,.,TGTGCCAGCAGCCACCTACAGGGGTCGGGGCAAGAGACCCAGTACTTC,CASSHLQGSGQETQYF
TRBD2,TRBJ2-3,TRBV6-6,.,TGTGCCAGCAGTCGACTAGCGGGAGTGTATACAGATACGCAGTATTTT,CASSRLAGVYTDTQYF
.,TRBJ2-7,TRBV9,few,TGTGCCAGCAGCGTAGCCCCCAGCGGGCAGAACTACGAGCAGTACTTC,CASSVAPSGQNYEQYF
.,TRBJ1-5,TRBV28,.,TGTGCCAGCAGACTTTCATACCGGGAACCGGTTCAGCCCCAGCATTTT,CASRLSYREPVQPQHF
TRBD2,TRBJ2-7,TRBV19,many,TGTGCCAGTAGTATAGGGCTAGCGGGAGTTGACGAGCAGTACTTC,CASSIGLAGVDEQYF